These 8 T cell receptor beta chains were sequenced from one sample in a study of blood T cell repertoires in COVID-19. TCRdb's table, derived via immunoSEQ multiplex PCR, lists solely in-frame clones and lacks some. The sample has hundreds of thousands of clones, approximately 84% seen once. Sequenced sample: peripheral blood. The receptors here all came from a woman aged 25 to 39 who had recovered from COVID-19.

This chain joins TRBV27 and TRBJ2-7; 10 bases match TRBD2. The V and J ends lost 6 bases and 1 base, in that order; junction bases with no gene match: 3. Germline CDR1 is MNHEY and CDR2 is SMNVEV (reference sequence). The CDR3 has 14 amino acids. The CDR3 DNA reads TGTGCCAGCAGCCGGACTAGCGGATCCTACGAGCAGTACTTC. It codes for CASSRTSGSYEQYF.

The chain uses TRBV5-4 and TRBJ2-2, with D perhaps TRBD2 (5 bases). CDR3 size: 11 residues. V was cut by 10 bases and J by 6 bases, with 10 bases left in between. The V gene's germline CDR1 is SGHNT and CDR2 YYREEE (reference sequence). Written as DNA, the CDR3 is TGTGCCCCAAATAGCGCCGGGGAGCTGTTTTTT. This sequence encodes CAPNSAGELFF.

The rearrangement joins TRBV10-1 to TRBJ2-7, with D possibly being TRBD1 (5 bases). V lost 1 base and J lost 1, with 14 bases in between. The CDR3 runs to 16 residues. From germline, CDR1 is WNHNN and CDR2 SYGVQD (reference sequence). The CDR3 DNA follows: TGCGCCAGCAGTGAGTACAGACAGCGTCAATCCTACGAGCAGTACTTC. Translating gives CASSEYRQRQSYEQYF.

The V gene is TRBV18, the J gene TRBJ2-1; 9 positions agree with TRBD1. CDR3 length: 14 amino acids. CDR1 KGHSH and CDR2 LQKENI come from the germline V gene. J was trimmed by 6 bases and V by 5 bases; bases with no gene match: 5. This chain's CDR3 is CASSAGTGLNEQFF. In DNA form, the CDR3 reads TGTGCCAGCTCAGCCGGGACAGGGCTCAATGAGCAGTTCTTC. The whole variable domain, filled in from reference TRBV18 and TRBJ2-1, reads NAGVMQNPRHLVRRRGQEARLRCSPMKGHSHVYWYRQLPEEGLKFMVYLQKENIIDESGMPKERFSAEFPKEGPSILRIQQVVRGDSAAYFCASSAGTGLNEQFFGPGTRLTVL.

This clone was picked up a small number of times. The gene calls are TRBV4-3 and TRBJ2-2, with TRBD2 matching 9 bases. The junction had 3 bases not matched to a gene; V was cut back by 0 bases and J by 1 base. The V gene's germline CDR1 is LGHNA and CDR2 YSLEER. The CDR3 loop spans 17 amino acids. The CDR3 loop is CASSQEGTSWNTGELFF. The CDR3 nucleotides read TGCGCCAGCAGCCAAGAAGGGACTAGCTGGAACACCGGGGAGCTGTTTTTT.

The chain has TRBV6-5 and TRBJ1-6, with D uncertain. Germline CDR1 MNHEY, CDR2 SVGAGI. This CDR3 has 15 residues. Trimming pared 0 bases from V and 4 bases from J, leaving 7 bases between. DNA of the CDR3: TGTGCCAGCAGTTACTCCACAGTTTATAATTCACCCCTCCACTTT. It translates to CASSYSTVYNSPLHF.

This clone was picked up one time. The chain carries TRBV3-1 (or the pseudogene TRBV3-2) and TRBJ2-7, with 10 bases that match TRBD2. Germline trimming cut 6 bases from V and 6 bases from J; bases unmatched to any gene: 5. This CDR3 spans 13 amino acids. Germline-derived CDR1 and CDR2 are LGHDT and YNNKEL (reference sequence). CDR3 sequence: CASSALAGPEQYF. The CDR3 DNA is TGTGCCAGCAGTGCACTAGCGGGACCCGAGCAGTACTTC.

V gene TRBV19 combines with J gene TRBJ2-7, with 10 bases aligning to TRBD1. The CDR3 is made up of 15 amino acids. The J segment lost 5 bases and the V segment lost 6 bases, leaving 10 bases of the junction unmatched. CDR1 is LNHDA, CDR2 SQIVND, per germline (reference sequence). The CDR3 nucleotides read TGTGCCAGTAGGGGGACAGGGGCCTCAAGGGACGAGCAGTACTTC. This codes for CASRGTGASRDEQYF.